A single sample is the source of the 7 T cell receptor beta chains below, sequenced in a study of T-cell reconstitution after alpha-beta-depleted transplantation in children. For TCRbeta, the library was prepared with unique molecular identifiers. TCRdb independently ran MiXCR on the PCR reads; one entry per CDR3 protein. There are some 400,000 distinct CDR3 sequences in the sample; roughly 20% occur only once, and over 3.5% lies in the top ten. This sample comprised PBMCs from the stem cell graft donor, obtained from the stem cell graft. The origin of the receptors is a human donor who donated a stem cell graft to a child with acute myeloid leukemia.

The rearrangement links TRBV4-1 to TRBJ2-3, with 8 bases aligning to TRBD1. V was pared by 5 bases and J by 15 bases, with 10 bases of the junction left unmatched. The CDR3 is made up of 12 amino acids. Germline-derived CDR1 and CDR2 are MGHRA and YSYEKL. The CDR3 nucleotides read TGCGCCAGCAGCGGGGGACAGGCCACAACCTATTTT. Its translation is CASSGGQATTYF.

The chain uses TRBV9 and TRBJ2-7; D call uncertain. Trimming shortened V by 3 bases and J by 4 bases, and 8 bases separated the two germline ends. Per the germline V gene, CDR1 is SGDLS and CDR2 is YYNGEE. This CDR3 is 12 amino acids long. The CDR3 nucleotides are TGTGCCAGCAGCGGAGGTCCTTACGAGCAGTACTTC. It codes for CASSGGPYEQYF.

This clonotype was seen more than once but under ten times. The gene calls are TRBV10-2 and TRBJ1-5; D uncertain. The CDR3 totals 13 residues. The germline gives CDR1 WSHSY, CDR2 SAAADI. V shed 4 bases and J shed 10 bases, with 14 bases lying between them. The CDR3 DNA follows: TGCGCCAGCAGTGGAAACTGGGAAGGACCCCAGCATTTT. Its protein product is CASSGNWEGPQHF.

The rearrangement joins TRBV18 to TRBJ2-1, with 10 bases aligning to TRBD2. The ends lost 6 bases at V and 5 bases at J; junction bases unmatched: 10. The CDR3 sequence is 16 residues long. Germline values: CDR1 KGHSH, CDR2 LQKENI. The CDR3 here is CASSATSGRAHNEQFF. The CDR3 nucleotides are TGTGCCAGCTCCGCAACGAGCGGGAGGGCCCACAATGAGCAGTTCTTC.

This clonotype occurred many times. The genes are TRBV29-1 and TRBJ1-5; D gene unclear. From germline, CDR1 is SQVTM and CDR2 ANQGSEA. The CDR3 is made up of 11 amino acids. The CDR3 DNA reads as TGCATCCCTCAGGGCAATCAGCCCCAGCATTTT. Translated: CIPQGNQPQHF.

In its sample, this clonotype was seen a few times. The chain is built from TRBV4-3 and TRBJ2-7; TRBD2 is a possible D gene (7 bases). The germline V gene encodes CDR1 LGHNA and CDR2 YSLEER. Trimming stripped 3 bases from V and 5 bases from J, with 11 bases between. The CDR3 has 13 residues. Written as DNA, the CDR3 is TGCGCCAGCAGCCAGAGGGGGGGCCACGAGCAGTACTTC. Translating it yields CASSQRGGHEQYF.

This chain joins TRBV10-3 and TRBJ2-7; D remains ambiguous. This CDR3 comprises 14 residues. V lost 8 bases to trimming and J lost 0 bases, with 14 bases between them. In germline, CDR1 is ENHRY, CDR2 SYGVKD. The CDR3 loop is CAIGSDFDSYEQYF. The DNA of the CDR3 is TGTGCCATCGGTTCCGACTTCGACTCCTACGAGCAGTACTTC.